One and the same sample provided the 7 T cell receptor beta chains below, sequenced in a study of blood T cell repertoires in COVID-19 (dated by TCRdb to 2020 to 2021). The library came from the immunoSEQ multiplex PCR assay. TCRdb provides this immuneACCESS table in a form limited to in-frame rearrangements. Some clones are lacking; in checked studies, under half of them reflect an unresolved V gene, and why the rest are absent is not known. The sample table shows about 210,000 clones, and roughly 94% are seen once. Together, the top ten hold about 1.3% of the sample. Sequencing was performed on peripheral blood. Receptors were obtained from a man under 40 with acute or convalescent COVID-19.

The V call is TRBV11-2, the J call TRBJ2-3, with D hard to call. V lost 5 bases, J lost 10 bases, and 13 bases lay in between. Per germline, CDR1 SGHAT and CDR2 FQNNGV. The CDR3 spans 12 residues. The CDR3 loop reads CASSLSGGSQYF. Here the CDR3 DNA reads TGTGCCAGCAGCCTAAGTGGCGGCTCGCAGTATTTT. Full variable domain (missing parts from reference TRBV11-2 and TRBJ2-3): EAGVAQSPRYKIIEKRQSVAFWCNPISGHATLYWYQQILGQGPKLLIQFQNNGVVDDSQLPKDRFSAERLKGVDSTLKIQPAKLEDSAVYLCASSLSGGSQYFGPGTRLTVL.

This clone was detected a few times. The DNA for the CDR3 is TGTGCCAGCAGCTCCAAGCCCACAGGGATCACCGGGGAGCTGTTTTTT. This codes for CASSSKPTGITGELFF. This chain connects TRBV27 to TRBJ2-2; weak D call: TRBD1 (6 bases). V lost 6 bases to trimming and J lost 4 bases, with 18 bases between them. Germline CDR1 MNHEY, CDR2 SMNVEV (reference sequence). The CDR3 covers 16 residues.

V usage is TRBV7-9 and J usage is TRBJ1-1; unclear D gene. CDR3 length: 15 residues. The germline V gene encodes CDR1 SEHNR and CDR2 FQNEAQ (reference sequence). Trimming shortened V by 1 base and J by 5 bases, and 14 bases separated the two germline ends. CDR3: CASSLEEWLITEAFF. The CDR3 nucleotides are TGTGCCAGCAGCTTAGAGGAGTGGCTTATTACTGAAGCTTTCTTT.

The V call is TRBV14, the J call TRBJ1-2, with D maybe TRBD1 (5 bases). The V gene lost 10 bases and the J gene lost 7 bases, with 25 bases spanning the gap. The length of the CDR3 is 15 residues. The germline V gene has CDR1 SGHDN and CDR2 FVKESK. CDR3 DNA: TGTGCCACTACGCCGGGGACTGCTCCTCTAAGTGGCTACACCTTC. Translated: CATTPGTAPLSGYTF.

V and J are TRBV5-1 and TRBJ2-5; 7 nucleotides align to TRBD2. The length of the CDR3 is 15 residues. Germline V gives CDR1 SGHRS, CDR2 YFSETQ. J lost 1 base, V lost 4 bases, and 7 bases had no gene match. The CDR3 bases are TGCGCCAGCAGCATTTCCGGGGGGACCCAAGAGACCCAGTACTTC. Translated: CASSISGGTQETQYF.

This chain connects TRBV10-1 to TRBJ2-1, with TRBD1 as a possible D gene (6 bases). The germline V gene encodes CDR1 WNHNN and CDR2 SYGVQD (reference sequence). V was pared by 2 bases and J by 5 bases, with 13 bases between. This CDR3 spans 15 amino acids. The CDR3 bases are TGCGCCAGCAGTGAGAGGGATGGGGGCCACAATGAGCAGTTCTTC. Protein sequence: CASSERDGGHNEQFF.

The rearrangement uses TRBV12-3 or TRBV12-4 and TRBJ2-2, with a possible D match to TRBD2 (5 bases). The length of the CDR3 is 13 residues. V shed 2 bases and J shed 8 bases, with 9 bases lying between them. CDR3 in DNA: TGTGCCAGCAGTTTACAGAGCGGTGGGGAGCTGTTTTTT. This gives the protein CASSLQSGGELFF.